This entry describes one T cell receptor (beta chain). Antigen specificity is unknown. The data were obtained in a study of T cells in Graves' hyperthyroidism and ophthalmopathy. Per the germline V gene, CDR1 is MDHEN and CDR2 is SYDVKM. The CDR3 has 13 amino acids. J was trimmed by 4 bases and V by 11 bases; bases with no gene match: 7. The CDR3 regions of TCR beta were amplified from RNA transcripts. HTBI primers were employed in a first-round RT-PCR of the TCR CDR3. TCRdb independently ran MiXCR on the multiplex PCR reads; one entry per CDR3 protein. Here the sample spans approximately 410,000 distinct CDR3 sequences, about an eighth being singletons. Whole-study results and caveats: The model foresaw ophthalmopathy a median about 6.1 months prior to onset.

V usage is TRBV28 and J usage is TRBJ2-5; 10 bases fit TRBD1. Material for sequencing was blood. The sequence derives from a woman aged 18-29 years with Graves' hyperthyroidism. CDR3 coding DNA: TGTGCCGACAGACAGGGGGCTACAGAGACCCAGTACTTC. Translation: CADRQGATETQYF.